This T cell receptor (beta chain) appears in the sequencing data of a study of blood T cell repertoires in COVID-19. For the study at large: Researchers got acute and convalescent COVID-19 samples from the United States, Italy and Spain. PBMCs, B-cell-depleted T cells, or T cells provided the cDNA or gDNA that made up the material.

The CDR3 runs to 16 residues. Germline trimming cut 6 bases from V and 3 bases from J; bases unmatched to any gene: 9. Germline CDR1 LNHDA, CDR2 SQIVND (reference sequence). Original processing methods: Estimation of nucleated cell counts relied on the amplification of reference gene primers. Here immunoSEQ multiplex PCR was the method, and the copy in TCRdb shows in-frame clones only, minus some. V, J and clone size are those of that table, while D and trimming were read from the DNA. The sample has about 130,000 clones, just under 85% seen once. This TCR was recovered from a woman in her fifties or sixties with acute or convalescent COVID-19. This chain joins TRBV19 and TRBJ1-4; 8 bases line up with TRBD1. Sample: peripheral blood. The CDR3 coding sequence is TGTGCCAGTAGACTCCGGACAGGGTTTGCTAATGAAAAACTGTTTTTT. Amino acid sequence: CASRLRTGFANEKLFF.